What follows are 4 T cell receptor beta chains derived from one specimen sequenced in a study of T cell changes during pregnancy in multiple sclerosis. Measured with immunoSEQ multiplex PCR; TCRdb has only the in-frame clones, and not every one. The sample records around 44,000 clones, about 88% being singletons. The source was CD4+ T cells from peripheral blood mononuclear cells, collected in the second trimester of pregnancy. The receptors derive from a female donor with multiple sclerosis, enrolled in a pregnancy study.

The chain has TRBV15 and TRBJ2-2; 10 bases align to TRBD2. CDR1 is LNHNV, CDR2 YYDKDF, per germline (reference sequence). The CDR3 is 21 residues long. Losses at the gene ends were 0 bases for V and 1 base for J; bases not matched to a gene: 14. CDR3 region: CATSRDLLAGTKSLNTGELFF. CDR3 DNA: TGTGCCACCAGCAGAGATCTACTAGCGGGAACGAAATCCCTGAACACCGGGGAGCTGTTTTTT.

The chain is built from TRBV27 and TRBJ2-7; 8 bases agree with TRBD2. The V segment lost 5 bases and the J segment 5 bases; nucleotides outside the gene matches: 14. Germline CDR1 is MNHEY and CDR2 is SMNVEV (reference sequence). The CDR3 contains 16 residues. The CDR3 nucleotides are TGTGCCAGCAGTCCCCGTAGCGCGGGAGGTTATAACGAGCAGTACTTC. Its translation: CASSPRSAGGYNEQYF.

This chain connects TRBV6-1 to TRBJ1-2; D may be TRBD1 (6 bases). This CDR3 contains 14 residues. Germline V gives CDR1 MNHNS, CDR2 SASEGT. The V end lost 5 bases, the J end lost 4 bases, and 14 bases lay between the germline ends. CDR3 sequence: CASSKQGSGYGYTF. The CDR3 region has the DNA TGTGCCAGCAGTAAACAGGGTAGTGGCTATGGCTACACCTTC.

J is TRBJ2-5 and V is TRBV5-1; D possibly corresponds to TRBD1 (6 bases). The V gene's germline CDR1 is SGHRS and CDR2 YFSETQ. V was shortened by 4 bases and J by 5 bases, with 15 bases between the two germline ends. The CDR3 spans 14 residues. DNA of the CDR3: TGCGCCAGCAGCAATACAGGGACGGGTGAGACCCAGTACTTC. Encoded protein: CASSNTGTGETQYF.